This entry is about one T cell receptor beta chain. Antigen: not known. Germline CDR1 reads SNHLY; CDR2 reads FYNNEI. CDR3 length: 17 amino acids. V lost 2 bases, J lost 6 bases, and 13 bases stayed unmatched. These data originate in a study of cytomegalovirus exposure and HLA in healthy donors. Study-level points and caveats: Highly shared variants forming one cluster were likely a sequencing artifact.

PCR used 60 Vbeta primers and 13 Jbeta primers. TCRdb's copy holds only in-frame clones and misses some; the assay was immunoSEQ multiplex PCR. The sample has 150,000 to 200,000 clones, roughly 70% seen once. The sequencing sample was made of PBMCs. The chain is built from TRBV2 and TRBJ1-2, with 9 bases fitting TRBD1. The source of this sequence is a girl between 5 and 17 years old in good health and CMV-seronegative. CDR3 amino acids: CASSELGVVGTGNGYTF. The CDR3 DNA reads TGTGCCAGCAGTGAATTGGGGGTCGTGGGGACAGGGAATGGCTACACCTTC.